This T cell receptor beta chain stems from a study of beta chain features in type 1 diabetes. As for the study in general: Similarity in age, gender and cell yields was seen between patients and healthy donors. Overall study findings and caveats: Within the patient group, naive, central memory and Treg TCRB repertoires appeared more similar to each other than within healthy donors. Across all four CD4+ subsets, people with type 1 diabetes showed modestly shorter TCRB CDR3s.

V was cut by 4 bases and J by 9 bases, with 18 bases left in between. In germline, CDR1 is SGDLS, CDR2 YYNGEE. The CDR3 runs to 14 residues. Sequenced material consisted of expressed TCRB transcripts (all of the isolated RNA was reverse transcribed). Naive, central memory and regulatory T cell samples averaged around 3.5 million immunoSEQ reads each. Libraries were prepared by immunoSEQ multiplex PCR; TCRdb keeps only in-frame clonotypes and omits some of them. Altogether about 130,000 clones are present, roughly 10% being singletons, with the ten largest covering approximately 0.7%. The table lists this clone with a few counts. No antigen is known for it.

The chain couples TRBV9 to TRBJ2-3, with D maybe TRBD1 (6 bases). This TCR was sampled from a man aged 25-45 years with type 1 diabetes. The sample consisted of central memory CD4+ T cells from blood. CDR3 loop: CASSLLPGEGTQYF. The DNA of the CDR3 is TGTGCCAGCAGCTTACTGCCAGGGGAAGGGACGCAGTATTTT.